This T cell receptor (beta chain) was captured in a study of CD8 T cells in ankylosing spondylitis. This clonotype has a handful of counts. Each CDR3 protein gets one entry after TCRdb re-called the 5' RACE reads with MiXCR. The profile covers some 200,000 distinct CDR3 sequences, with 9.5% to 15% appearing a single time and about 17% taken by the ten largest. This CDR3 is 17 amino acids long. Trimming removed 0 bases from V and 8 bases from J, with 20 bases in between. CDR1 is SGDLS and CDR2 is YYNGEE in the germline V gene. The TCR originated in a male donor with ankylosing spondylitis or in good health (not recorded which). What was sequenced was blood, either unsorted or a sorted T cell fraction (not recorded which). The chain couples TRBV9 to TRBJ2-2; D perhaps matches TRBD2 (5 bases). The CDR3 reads CASSVGTLRTVGGELFF. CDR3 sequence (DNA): TGTGCCAGCAGCGTAGGGACCCTCCGGACTGTGGGGGGGGAGCTGTTTTTT.